The clone carrying this T cell receptor beta chain was recorded many times. Its antigen is still unknown. These data belong to a study of T-cell memory formation after mild COVID-19. Study-wide context: Clusters of TCRs were largely donor specific. General observations from the study: Most CD4+ clones that shrank were in CM and EM, while CD8+ ones turned up in EMRA.

Constant-segment primers and 5'RACE yielded cDNA libraries for TCR alpha and TCR beta, each carrying sample barcodes and UMIs. In TCRdb, the 5' RACE reads were re-called with MiXCR into one record per CDR3 protein. Counted here are about 110,000 distinct CDR3 sequences, roughly a sixth occurring once; the ten biggest clones make up around 5.5%. The CDR3 has 15 amino acids. The germline CDR1 and CDR2 sequences are MNHEY and SVGEGT. With 5 bases removed from V and 3 bases from J, the gap between germline ends came to 14 bases. Material: PBMCs or a T cell subset sorted from them (not recorded which). The receptor's source is a man aged 18 to 30 who had mild COVID-19 (a few samples of this study predate the infection). Cell type and time point are not known. This rearrangement joins TRBV6-2 or TRBV6-3 to TRBJ1-5; D is unclear. The CDR3 DNA follows: TGTGCCAGCAGTGAGCCCCTCTCCTTCAATCAGCCCCAGCATTTT. This gives the protein CASSEPLSFNQPQHF.